The rows below give T cell receptor beta chains drawn from one sample of a study of vaccination and CD4 T cells after COVID-19. TCRdb used MiXCR to reprocess the PCR reads, holding one entry per CDR3 protein. The sample records 12,000 or so distinct CDR3 sequences, 50% to 55% being singletons. The antigens these receptors bind are not known. Source: cultured CD4+ T cells from blood, taken after SARS-CoV-2 vaccination. The receptors shown here come from a human donor with COVID-19. Each CDR3 is given with its conserved first and last residue. The D gene is left open where the match is weak. Rows give clone size only sometimes, using once, few, many, or a class for an expanded clone.

j_gene,abundance,d_gene,v_gene,CDR3aa,CDR3nt
TRBJ2-1,NA,TRBD1,TRBV24-1,CATGRDRGNLNEQFF,TGTGCCACCGGCCGGGACAGGGGGAATCTCAATGAGCAGTTCTTC
TRBJ2-3,NA,NA,TRBV19,CASSIGRDRYTDTQYF,TGTGCCAGTAGTATAGGACGTGATAGGTACACAGATACGCAGTATTTT
TRBJ1-1,NA,NA,TRBV24-1,CATSDPGVTEAFF,TGTGCCACCAGTGATCCCGGGGTCACTGAAGCTTTCTTT
TRBJ1-6,NA,TRBD1,TRBV6-1,CASRFSSTGLYSPLHF,TGTGCCAGCAGGTTTTCCTCGACAGGGTTATATTCACCCCTCCACTTT
TRBJ1-1,NA,NA,TRBV20-1,CSARDLVGMNTEAFF,TGCAGTGCTAGAGATTTAGTGGGAATGAACACTGAAGCTTTCTTT
TRBJ1-5,NA,TRBD1,TRBV19,CASSPRTGANQPQHF,TGTGCCAGTAGTCCCAGGACAGGGGCCAATCAGCCCCAGCATTTT
TRBJ1-6,NA,NA,TRBV6-1,CASSRSRDKNSPLHF,TGTGCCAGCAGTAGGTCCCGGGACAAAAATTCACCCCTCCACTTT
TRBJ2-5,few,NA,TRBV27,CASSPRARETQYF,TGTGCCAGCAGCCCCAGGGCGCGGGAGACCCAGTACTTC
TRBJ2-5,NA,TRBD2,TRBV15,CATSGGGAEETQYF,TGTGCCACCAGCGGGGGAGGGGCAGAAGAGACCCAGTACTTC
TRBJ2-1,NA,TRBD1,TRBV6-5,CASSYRDRGPYEQFF,TGTGCCAGCAGTTACCGGGACAGGGGGCCCTATGAGCAGTTCTTC
TRBJ1-5,NA,TRBD1,TRBV7-9,CASSLGWQGAYQPQHF,TGTGCCAGCAGCTTAGGATGGCAGGGGGCTTATCAGCCCCAGCATTTT
TRBJ1-2,few,TRBD1,TRBV6-1,CASRRTGANYGYTF,TGTGCCAGCAGGAGGACAGGGGCGAACTATGGCTACACCTTC
TRBJ1-2,few,TRBD1,TRBV12-3/TRBV12-4,CASSGDSYGYTF,TGTGCCAGCAGTGGGGACAGCTATGGCTACACCTTC
TRBJ2-5,once,TRBD2,TRBV5-4,CASSSAGVQETQYF,TGTGCCAGCAGCTCCGCGGGGGTGCAAGAGACCCAGTACTTC
TRBJ1-6,NA,NA,TRBV19,CASSSGNSYNSPLHF,TGTGCCAGTAGTTCGGGGAACTCCTATAATTCACCCCTCCACTTT
TRBJ1-2,NA,NA,TRBV7-9,CASSLREGGDYGYTF,TGTGCCAGCAGCCTCCGGGAGGGGGGAGACTATGGCTACACCTTC
TRBJ1-2,NA,NA,TRBV5-4,CASSSDAAWGYTF,TGTGCCAGCAGCTCGGATGCCGCTTGGGGCTACACCTTC
TRBJ2-2,NA,NA,TRBV7-9,CASTHVYTGELFF,TGTGCCAGCACGCACGTATACACCGGGGAGCTGTTTTTT
TRBJ1-1,NA,NA,TRBV27,CASSPTLRTEAFF,TGTGCCAGCAGTCCGACCCTAAGGACTGAAGCTTTCTTT
TRBJ2-2,NA,TRBD2,TRBV4-2,CASSQETSGTANTGELFF,TGTGCCAGCAGCCAAGAGACTAGCGGGACCGCGAACACCGGGGAGCTGTTTTTT
TRBJ2-7,NA,NA,TRBV7-9,CASSESSYEQYF,TGTGCCAGCAGCGAGAGCTCCTACGAGCAGTACTTC
TRBJ1-2,few,NA,TRBV6-1,CASSDLGAWHGYTF,TGTGCCAGCAGTGATCTGGGGGCGTGGCATGGCTACACCTTC
TRBJ2-3,NA,TRBD2,TRBV27,CASSLKRMGGAQAGGTDTQYF,TGTGCCAGCAGTTTAAAGAGGATGGGGGGGGCTCAAGCGGGGGGCACAGATACGCAGTATTTT
TRBJ2-2,NA,TRBD1,TRBV29-1,CSVDYQGAGELFF,TGCAGCGTTGATTACCAGGGGGCCGGGGAGCTGTTTTTT
TRBJ1-2,NA,TRBD1,TRBV7-2,CASSLEGARRIYGYTF,TGTGCCAGCAGCTTAGAGGGGGCCAGGCGAATTTATGGCTACACCTTC